The rows below give T cell receptor beta chains drawn from one sample of a study of T cells after yellow fever vaccination. A single record per CDR3 protein comes from TCRdb applying MiXCR to the 5' RACE reads. The table records some 120,000 distinct CDR3 sequences, around 9.8% of them present only once. Here the sequenced sample was CD8+ T cells sorted from PBMCs, taken on the day of the yellow fever booster vaccination. Every receptor here comes from a man aged 18 to 35 who received the YFV17D yellow fever vaccine. Each CDR3 is given with its conserved first and last residue. A D gene is named only where the DNA matches it firmly.

length	V	J	D	CDR3
15	TRBV4-1	TRBJ1-4	-	CASSQAGRGDEKLFF
13	TRBV7-6	TRBJ2-7	-	CASSPGGLSEQYF
18	TRBV7-9	TRBJ2-1	TRBD1	CASSPAGQGINSYNEQFF
15	TRBV14	TRBJ2-5	TRBD2	CASSHELAPQETQYF
14	TRBV5-1	TRBJ2-1	-	CASSLAAGPNEQFF
15	TRBV9	TRBJ2-3	TRBD1	CASRATTGSTDTQYF
17	TRBV9	TRBJ2-1	TRBD2	CASSYSGTSGSYNEQFF
14	TRBV5-1	TRBJ2-1	TRBD2	CASSQGDYVNEQFF
12	TRBV7-9	TRBJ1-1	-	CASSFGPLEAFF
15	TRBV4-1	TRBJ1-4	TRBD1	CASMDGGQSYEKLFF
15	TRBV4-3	TRBJ1-1	-	CASSQDRVTNTEAFF
15	TRBV6-2/TRBV6-3	TRBJ2-6	-	CASSYWRTGANVLTF
13	TRBV6-2/TRBV6-3	TRBJ1-5	-	CASSSQGDQPQHF
15	TRBV27	TRBJ2-2	-	CASSLSTGNTGELFF
14	TRBV11-2	TRBJ2-1	-	CASSLIQGLGEQFF
14	TRBV3-1	TRBJ2-7	-	CASTQGNPDYEQYF
14	TRBV6-1	TRBJ2-7	-	CASILGEQSYEQYF
15	TRBV29-1	TRBJ1-1	-	CSVEAGPREDTEAFF
18	TRBV12-3/TRBV12-4	TRBJ2-4	-	CASNVGPQSSLAKNIQYF
13	TRBV4-3	TRBJ1-1	-	CASSQDFRTEAFF
13	TRBV29-1	TRBJ2-2	-	CSVEVTNTGELFF
12	TRBV7-9	TRBJ2-2	-	CASSFSAGELFF
13	TRBV7-9	TRBJ2-1	TRBD2	CASKAGGPYEQFF
14	TRBV4-3	TRBJ2-7	-	CASSQDRGPYEQYF
14	TRBV6-5	TRBJ2-7	TRBD1	CASSFGQDSYEQYF
16	TRBV10-3	TRBJ2-3	-	CAISELAAGKIYTQYF
16	TRBV4-1	TRBJ2-2	TRBD1	CASSPYRGPNTGELFF
16	TRBV7-8	TRBJ2-2	TRBD2	CASSLGAGGVSGELFF